These T cell receptor beta chains were read from a single sample in a study of blood T cells in healthy people across ages. MiXCR, run by TCRdb on the 5' RACE reads, gives a single entry per CDR3 protein. The sample shows approximately 1.5 million distinct CDR3 sequences, 34% of them seen only once. Material: blood. These receptors were obtained from a woman in her thirties in good health. Each CDR3 is given with its conserved first and last residue. Fields, in order: clone size, J gene, V gene, D gene, CDR3 DNA, CDR3 protein. A D gene is named only where the DNA matches it firmly. The size of a clone is reported for some rows only, either as once, few or many, or as a class for expanded clones.

size: many; J: TRBJ2-3; V: TRBV6-6; D: .; DNA: TGTGCCAGCAGTTACACGAGACCCACTAGCACAGATACGCAGTATTTT; CDR3: CASSYTRPTSTDTQYF
size: .; J: TRBJ2-1; V: TRBV3-1; D: .; DNA: TGTGCCAGCAGCCAAGTCGGTGAGCAGTTCTTC; CDR3: CASSQVGEQFF
size: few; J: TRBJ2-3; V: TRBV18; D: TRBD2; DNA: TGTGCCAGCTCACCACCGTCCCTAGCGGGGGCAGGAGATACGCAGTATTTT; CDR3: CASSPPSLAGAGDTQYF
size: .; J: TRBJ2-7; V: TRBV20-1; D: TRBD1; DNA: TGCAGTGCTTGGGGGACAGGACCTGACGAGCAGTACTTC; CDR3: CSAWGTGPDEQYF
size: .; J: TRBJ2-2; V: TRBV2; D: TRBD2; DNA: TGTGCCAGCAGTGGGGGAGGGCTCCACACCGGGGAGCTGTTTTTT; CDR3: CASSGGGLHTGELFF
size: .; J: TRBJ2-7; V: TRBV6-1; D: .; DNA: TGTGCCAGCAGTGAGTCGGGCTTGTACGAGCAGTACTTC; CDR3: CASSESGLYEQYF
size: .; J: TRBJ2-7; V: TRBV5-4; D: TRBD2; DNA: TGTGCCAGCAGTACCGGGACTAGAAAGAACGAGCAGTACTTC; CDR3: CASSTGTRKNEQYF
size: .; J: TRBJ2-7; V: TRBV10-2; D: .; DNA: TGCGCCAGCAGGGAGTCGAACGAGCAGTACTTC; CDR3: CASRESNEQYF
size: few; J: TRBJ2-1; V: TRBV20-1; D: .; DNA: TGCAGTGCTACTTCTGACAGGTCCGGTGAGCAGTTCTTC; CDR3: CSATSDRSGEQFF
size: .; J: TRBJ1-1; V: TRBV20-1; D: .; DNA: TGCAGTTCGCCGGAGAACACTGAAGCTTTCTTT; CDR3: CSSPENTEAFF
size: few; J: TRBJ2-3; V: TRBV5-1; D: TRBD1; DNA: TGCGCCAGCAGCCCCGGACAGGGGGCGGGCACAGATACGCAGTATTTT; CDR3: CASSPGQGAGTDTQYF
size: .; J: TRBJ2-5; V: TRBV5-1; D: TRBD2; DNA: TGCGCCAGCAGCTGGGGACTAGCCATCCAAGAGACCCAGTACTTC; CDR3: CASSWGLAIQETQYF
size: few; J: TRBJ2-3; V: TRBV7-9; D: TRBD2; DNA: TGTGCCAGCAGCCAACCGACTAGCGGGAGTGATACAGATACGCAGTATTTT; CDR3: CASSQPTSGSDTDTQYF
size: few; J: TRBJ2-2; V: TRBV4-1; D: TRBD1; DNA: TGCGCCAGCAGCCAAGTGGACAGGGGGCCTCCCGGGGAGCTGTTTTTT; CDR3: CASSQVDRGPPGELFF
size: .; J: TRBJ1-4; V: TRBV3-1; D: .; DNA: TGTGCCAGCAGCCAGTTGGCACGCGCGGCTAATGAAAAACTGTTTTTT; CDR3: CASSQLARAANEKLFF
size: once; J: TRBJ1-1; V: TRBV12-3/TRBV12-4; D: .; DNA: TGTGCCAGCAGTTTACAGGCAGGGGTGAACACTGAAGCTTTCTTT; CDR3: CASSLQAGVNTEAFF
size: .; J: TRBJ1-1; V: TRBV20-1; D: TRBD1; DNA: TGCAGTGCCGGGGGACAGAACTTGAACACTGAAGCTTTCTTT; CDR3: CSAGGQNLNTEAFF
size: .; J: TRBJ2-6; V: TRBV2; D: .; DNA: TGTGCCACAAAGGGCAGGTCGGGTTGGTCACTCTCTGGGGCCAACGTCCTGACTTTC; CDR3: CATKGRSGWSLSGANVLTF
size: .; J: TRBJ2-1; V: TRBV7-3; D: .; DNA: TGTGCCAGCAGCCTCGACAGAGCTAGCGATGAGCAGTTCTTC; CDR3: CASSLDRASDEQFF
size: .; J: TRBJ2-7; V: TRBV4-1; D: TRBD2; DNA: TGCGCCAGCAGCCGCGGACTAGCGGGTCTTGGCGAGCAGTACTTC; CDR3: CASSRGLAGLGEQYF
size: .; J: TRBJ2-3; V: TRBV5-1; D: .; DNA: TGCGCCAGCAGCTCCCGAAGTGGGGATACGCAGTATTTT; CDR3: CASSSRSGDTQYF
size: .; J: TRBJ2-3; V: TRBV20-1; D: .; DNA: TGCAGTGCTTCCTTAGGGGGGACAGGCACAGATACGCAGTATTTT; CDR3: CSASLGGTGTDTQYF
size: .; J: TRBJ2-2; V: TRBV4-1; D: .; DNA: TGCGCCAGCAGCCAAGGGGGCGGCGGCGGGGAGCTGTTTTTT; CDR3: CASSQGGGGGELFF
size: .; J: TRBJ2-7; V: TRBV27; D: TRBD1; DNA: TGTGCCAGCAGGTTCTTGGGACAGACCTACGAGCAGTACTTC; CDR3: CASRFLGQTYEQYF
size: few; J: TRBJ1-6; V: TRBV6-5; D: .; DNA: TGTGCCAGCAGTTCCAGGGGTCGCCATAATTCACCCCTCCACTTT; CDR3: CASSSRGRHNSPLHF
size: once; J: TRBJ2-7; V: TRBV10-1; D: .; DNA: TGCGCCAGCCAACCGGACAGTTCCTACGAGCAGTACTTC; CDR3: CASQPDSSYEQYF
size: .; J: TRBJ2-6; V: TRBV20-1; D: .; DNA: TGCAGTGCTATGGGGCCGGACTCTGGGGCCAACGTCCTGACTTTC; CDR3: CSAMGPDSGANVLTF
size: many; J: TRBJ2-1; V: TRBV6-2/TRBV6-3; D: TRBD2; DNA: TGTGCCAGCAAATTAGCGGGGGGGCCGGGCAATGAGCAGTTCTTC; CDR3: CASKLAGGPGNEQFF
size: few; J: TRBJ2-1; V: TRBV6-1; D: TRBD1; DNA: TGTGCCAGCAGTGAATCAGTGGGACAGGGGGAGCAGTTCTTC; CDR3: CASSESVGQGEQFF
size: .; J: TRBJ2-1; V: TRBV6-6; D: .; DNA: TGTGCCAGCGGCCCATTCCTTAACAATGAGCAGTTCTTC; CDR3: CASGPFLNNEQFF
size: .; J: TRBJ1-1; V: TRBV10-3; D: .; DNA: TGTGCCATCAGTGAGGGGTGGGACACTGAAGCTTTCTTT; CDR3: CAISEGWDTEAFF
size: .; J: TRBJ2-1; V: TRBV2; D: .; DNA: TGTGCCAGCACGCAGCCGGGACGGAACTCCTACAATGAGCAGTTCTTC; CDR3: CASTQPGRNSYNEQFF
size: .; J: TRBJ2-5; V: TRBV5-4; D: TRBD2; DNA: TGTGCCAGCAGCCTTCCGGGACTAGCGGGAGGGGGATCGACCCAGTACTTC; CDR3: CASSLPGLAGGGSTQYF
size: few; J: TRBJ2-1; V: TRBV20-1; D: TRBD2; DNA: TGCGGGGTAGCGGGAATCGAGTCGGCTGAGCAGTTCTTC; CDR3: CGVAGIESAEQFF
size: few; J: TRBJ2-3; V: TRBV6-1; D: .; DNA: TGTGCCAGCGGGGCGCCCACAGATACGCAGTATTTT; CDR3: CASGAPTDTQYF
size: .; J: TRBJ2-7; V: TRBV20-1; D: TRBD1; DNA: TGCAGTGCTGGCCGGGACAGGGGGCGATACGAGCAGTACTTC; CDR3: CSAGRDRGRYEQYF
size: .; J: TRBJ1-6; V: TRBV20-1; D: .; DNA: TGCAGTGCGCGCCCTCCGGGTGGGGATTCACCCCCCCACTTT; CDR3: CSARPPGGDSPPHF
size: .; J: TRBJ2-5; V: TRBV7-6; D: .; DNA: TGTGCCAGCAGCAATGGACAGTACCAAGAGACCCAGTACTTC; CDR3: CASSNGQYQETQYF
size: .; J: TRBJ1-5; V: TRBV19; D: .; DNA: TGTGCCAGTAGTCTGGTGAAGTGGGGTTATAGCAATCAGCCCCAGCATTTT; CDR3: CASSLVKWGYSNQPQHF
size: .; J: TRBJ1-2; V: TRBV5-4; D: .; DNA: TGTGCCAGCAGCTTGATGGCAGTGGGGGTGTATGGCTACACCTTC; CDR3: CASSLMAVGVYGYTF
size: .; J: TRBJ2-1; V: TRBV11-2; D: .; DNA: TGTGCCAGCAGCCCTTGGCGGAGCTCCTACAATGAGCAGTTCTTC; CDR3: CASSPWRSSYNEQFF
size: few; J: TRBJ2-5; V: TRBV3-1; D: .; DNA: TGTGCCAGCAGCCAACCAAAACCCACCGGGACCCAGTACTTC; CDR3: CASSQPKPTGTQYF
size: few; J: TRBJ2-7; V: TRBV10-2; D: .; DNA: TGCGCCAGCACCGAGGTAGTAGGCGAGCAGTACTTC; CDR3: CASTEVVGEQYF
size: .; J: TRBJ2-5; V: TRBV20-1; D: TRBD1; DNA: TGCAGTGCTAGTACGTCGGGACAGCGTCAAGGGACCCAGTACTTC; CDR3: CSASTSGQRQGTQYF
size: few; J: TRBJ2-7; V: TRBV11-2; D: .; DNA: TGTGCCAGCAGCTTAACGGACGGAAACTCCTACGAGCAGTACTTC; CDR3: CASSLTDGNSYEQYF
size: .; J: TRBJ2-1; V: TRBV4-1; D: .; DNA: TGCGCCAGCAGCCAACGGGACCCTCGCGCCAATGAGCAGTTCTTC; CDR3: CASSQRDPRANEQFF
size: few; J: TRBJ2-3; V: TRBV12-3/TRBV12-4; D: TRBD1; DNA: TGTGCCAGTAGTTTAGACCCGACAGGGGATGATACGCAGTATTTT; CDR3: CASSLDPTGDDTQYF
size: few; J: TRBJ1-5; V: TRBV25-1; D: .; DNA: TGTGCCAGCAGTGAATATGCAGATCTACAGCCCCAGCATTTT; CDR3: CASSEYADLQPQHF
size: .; J: TRBJ1-1; V: TRBV12-3/TRBV12-4; D: .; DNA: TGTGCCAGCAGTTTTGGTGTGGATACTGAAGCTTTCTTT; CDR3: CASSFGVDTEAFF
size: .; J: TRBJ1-2; V: TRBV12-3/TRBV12-4; D: .; DNA: TGTGCCAGCAGTCCGGGACGGACGGCCTATGGCTACACCTTC; CDR3: CASSPGRTAYGYTF
size: .; J: TRBJ2-7; V: TRBV13; D: .; DNA: TGTGCCAGCAGCTTAGTAACGGCACTTGGCGAGCAGTACTTC; CDR3: CASSLVTALGEQYF
size: few; J: TRBJ1-2; V: TRBV25-1; D: .; DNA: TGTGCCAGCAGTGAATATGGACCAGGCGGCTACACCTTC; CDR3: CASSEYGPGGYTF
size: few; J: TRBJ1-1; V: TRBV10-3; D: .; DNA: TGTGCCATCAGCCACAGCAGCATGAACACTGAAGCTTTCTTT; CDR3: CAISHSSMNTEAFF
size: .; J: TRBJ2-3; V: TRBV9; D: TRBD2; DNA: TGTGCCAGCAGCGCCAGGCCGGCGGGGGGGCCGGAGGATACGCAGTATTTT; CDR3: CASSARPAGGPEDTQYF
size: many; J: TRBJ2-5; V: TRBV20-1; D: .; DNA: TGCAGTGCTGGGTCCCTTGACACATCCCAGACCCAGTACTTC; CDR3: CSAGSLDTSQTQYF
size: few; J: TRBJ2-5; V: TRBV6-1; D: TRBD2; DNA: TGTGCCAGCAGCCCTAGCGGGAGTGGAATAGCTAAAGAGACCCAGTACTTC; CDR3: CASSPSGSGIAKETQYF